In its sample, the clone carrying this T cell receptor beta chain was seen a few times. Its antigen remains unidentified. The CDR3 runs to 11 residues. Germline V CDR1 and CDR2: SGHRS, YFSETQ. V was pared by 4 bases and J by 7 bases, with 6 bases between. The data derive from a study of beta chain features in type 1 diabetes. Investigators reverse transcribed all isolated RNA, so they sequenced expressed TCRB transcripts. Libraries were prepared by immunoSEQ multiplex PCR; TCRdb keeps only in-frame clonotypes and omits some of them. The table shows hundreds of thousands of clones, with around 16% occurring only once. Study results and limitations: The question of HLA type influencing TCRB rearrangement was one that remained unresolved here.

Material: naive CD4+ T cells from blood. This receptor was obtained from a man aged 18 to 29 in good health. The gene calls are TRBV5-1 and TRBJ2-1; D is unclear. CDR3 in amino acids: CASSIANEQFF. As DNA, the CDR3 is TGCGCCAGCAGCATTGCTAATGAGCAGTTCTTC. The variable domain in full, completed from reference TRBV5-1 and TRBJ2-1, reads KAGVTQTPRYLIKTRGQQVTLSCSPISGHRSVSWYQQTPGQGLQFLFEYFSETQRNKGNFPGRFSGRQFSNSRSEMNVSTLELGDSALYLCASSIANEQFFGPGTRLTVL.